This T cell receptor beta chain was sequenced for a study of T cells in tuberculosis. Time point reported: new active TB diagnosis, blood taken before or within 7 days of starting treatment. Clones were sequenced by immunoSEQ multiplex PCR, and TCRdb holds only the in-frame ones, with some missing. The profile shows under 40,000 clones, around 86% of them singletons. CDR3 size: 15 residues. The germline gives CDR1 SGDLS, CDR2 YYNGEE. With 4 bases clipped from V and 1 base from J, the junction kept 3 bases outside the gene matches. The V gene is TRBV9, the J gene TRBJ2-3, with 10 positions matching TRBD2. The sequence came from an adult with tuberculosis. The sample consisted of PBMCs, taken at tuberculosis diagnosis. The DNA of the CDR3 is TGTGCCAGCAGCCAAGGGACTAGCGGCACAGATACGCAGTATTTT. Amino acid sequence: CASSQGTSGTDTQYF.